The 14 T cell receptor beta chains given below trace back to one sample, sequenced in a study of patients and donors after allogeneic stem cell transplantation. A single record per CDR3 protein comes from TCRdb applying MiXCR to the RT-PCR reads. The repertoire consists of tens of thousands of distinct CDR3 sequences, with 4% to 5% occurring once and the leading ten covering about 3%. Sequencing was done on a sample of blood, either unsorted or a sorted T cell fraction (not recorded which). The source is a human donor who was either an allogeneic HSCT recipient or a stem cell or donor lymphocyte infusion donor (not recorded which). It is not recorded whose cells these are; they may come from a transplant donor.

In this sample, this clonotype turned up many times. The J gene is TRBJ2-7, the V gene TRBV12-3 or TRBV12-4, with D maybe TRBD1 (5 bases). V lost 0 bases and J 3 bases, leaving 9 bases between the germline ends. The CDR3 sequence is 14 residues long. CDR3 in amino acids: CASSLAGAHYEQYF. The CDR3 DNA reads as TGTGCCAGCAGTTTAGCAGGGGCGCACTACGAGCAGTACTTC.

This clonotype appeared many times. The rearrangement links TRBV4-1 to TRBJ2-5; 8 bases line up with TRBD2. The length of the CDR3 is 14 residues. The germline V gene encodes CDR1 MGHRA and CDR2 YSYEKL. The trim removed 4 bases at V and 1 base at J, leaving 2 bases unmatched. The CDR3 sequence: CASSPGRVQETQYF. The CDR3 nucleotides read TGCGCCAGCAGCCCCGGGAGGGTCCAAGAGACCCAGTACTTC.

This clonotype appeared many times. The rearrangement joins TRBV20-1 to TRBJ2-1, with a tentative D call TRBD2 (5 bases). Germline CDR1 is DFQATT and CDR2 is SNEGSKA (reference sequence). Trimming shortened V by 6 bases and J by 2 bases, and 11 bases separated the two germline ends. There are 13 residues in the CDR3. The CDR3 DNA reads as TGCAGTGCCGTAAGCGGCCCCTACAATGAGCAGTTCTTC. As protein: CSAVSGPYNEQFF.

The V call is TRBV20-1, the J call TRBJ1-2; D gene uncertain. Trimming shortened V by 3 bases and J by 6 bases, and 14 bases separated the two germline ends. The CDR3 has 13 amino acids. Germline lookup yields CDR1 DFQATT and CDR2 SNEGSKA (reference sequence). The CDR3 spells CSASSQAGDGYTF. CDR3 DNA: TGCAGTGCTAGTAGTCAGGCGGGTGATGGCTACACCTTC.

The V gene is TRBV6-1, the J gene TRBJ2-1, with no clear D. The CDR3 length is 15 residues. Germline CDR1 and CDR2: MNHNS and SASEGT. Trimming pared 3 bases from V and 0 bases from J, leaving 9 bases between. This CDR3 reads CASSESANSYNEQFF. The CDR3 region has the DNA TGTGCCAGCAGTGAGTCCGCGAACTCCTACAATGAGCAGTTCTTC.

This clonotype was recorded many times. The chain combines TRBV20-1 with TRBJ2-7, with TRBD2 matching over 10 bases. CDR1 DFQATT and CDR2 SNEGSKA come from the germline V gene (reference sequence). The CDR3 covers 18 residues. The trim removed 1 base at V and 0 bases at J, leaving 12 bases unmatched. In DNA form, the CDR3 reads TGCAGTGCTAGAGTTCGGGGAGCAGCGGGAGGGCTCTCCTACGAGCAGTACTTC. It is translated as CSARVRGAAGGLSYEQYF.

This clonotype occurred many times. The chain has TRBV27 and TRBJ1-6; D gene unclear. Germline loops: CDR1 MNHEY, CDR2 SMNVEV (reference sequence). This CDR3 comprises 15 residues. Trimming shortened V by 2 bases and J by 6 bases, and 11 bases separated the two germline ends. The DNA of the CDR3 is TGTGCCAGCAGTTTAGGGCAGGCTTTTAATTCACCCCTCCACTTT. This encodes CASSLGQAFNSPLHF.

This clonotype has at least ten counts. This chain links TRBV20-1 with TRBJ2-7, with 13 bases that match TRBD2. CDR1 and CDR2 (germline): DFQATT, SNEGSKA (reference sequence). V lost 3 bases, J lost 4 bases, and 6 bases stayed unmatched. There are 15 residues in the CDR3. In DNA, the CDR3 is TGCAGTGCTAGGGCCGGGACTAGCGGGAATTACGAGCAGTACTTC. Its translation: CSARAGTSGNYEQYF.

This clonotype was counted at least ten times. The chain uses TRBV20-1 and TRBJ1-3; no reliable D call. V was clipped by 2 bases and J by 4 bases, with 15 bases between them. There are 15 residues in the CDR3. Germline CDR1 DFQATT, CDR2 SNEGSKA (reference sequence). The CDR3 sequence is CSARLTGTLGNTIYF. The CDR3 region has the DNA TGCAGTGCTAGACTTACGGGAACGCTAGGAAACACCATATATTTT.

This clonotype was detected many times. In DNA form, the CDR3 reads TGTGCCAGCAGCTTGCAGGGACCTACCTACGAGCAGTACTTC. This sequence encodes CASSLQGPTYEQYF. The rearrangement uses TRBV5-6 and TRBJ2-7; possibly TRBD1 or TRBD2 for D (5 bases each). This CDR3 region has 14 residues. The germline gives CDR1 SGHDT, CDR2 YYEEEE. Deletions cut 1 base from V and 2 bases from J, with 10 bases between.

In this sample, this clonotype turned up many times. J is TRBJ2-4 and V is TRBV5-1, with 9 nucleotides matching TRBD1. The CDR3 has 16 amino acids. V lost 3 bases and J lost 2; bases outside the gene matches: 6. Germline CDR1 SGHRS, CDR2 YFSETQ. CDR3 nucleotides: TGCGCCAGCAGCTCGGGACAGGGTGGATCCAAAAACATTCAGTACTTC. This encodes CASSSGQGGSKNIQYF.

This clonotype was seen at least ten times. The chain couples TRBV10-1 to TRBJ1-1; no firm D call. V was clipped by 1 base and J by 2 bases, with 8 bases between them. Germline assignment: CDR1 WNHNN and CDR2 SYGVQD (reference sequence). The CDR3 covers 14 residues. The CDR3 is CASSEWGGNTEAFF. The CDR3 DNA sequence: TGCGCCAGCAGTGAGTGGGGTGGAAACACTGAAGCTTTCTTT.

Ten or more counts support this clonotype. This sequence joins TRBV20-1 and TRBJ1-6; D possibly corresponds to TRBD1 (6 bases). Trimming pared 3 bases from V and 10 bases from J, leaving 13 bases between. CDR1 and CDR2 from the germline V gene are DFQATT and SNEGSKA (reference sequence). This CDR3 region has 13 residues. The CDR3 DNA is TGCAGTGCTAGGTACAGGGAGGACTCACCCCTCCACTTT. Translation: CSARYREDSPLHF.

This clonotype was picked up many times. The chain employs TRBV20-1 and TRBJ2-7, with D possibly TRBD2 on 6 matching bases. The germline CDR1 and CDR2 sequences are DFQATT and SNEGSKA (reference sequence). This CDR3 contains 15 residues. V was trimmed by 0 bases and J by 1 base, leaving 13 bases between them. CDR3 loop: CSARDRRDPSYEQYF. CDR3 in DNA: TGCAGTGCTAGAGATAGGCGGGACCCATCCTACGAGCAGTACTTC.